These 27 T cell receptor beta chains were sequenced from one sample in a study of shared clonotypes between healthy human individuals. Naive CD8 cells were CD45RO-negative, positively selected for CCR7, excluding terminally differentiated effector memory CD45RA+ cells. TCRdb's copy holds only in-frame clones and misses some; the assay was immunoSEQ multiplex PCR. The sample holds around 700,000 clones, roughly 94% seen once. The sequenced sample was naive CD8+ T cells sorted from blood. The receptors originated from a man aged 25-40 years in good health.

Only a few counts were recorded for this clone. Other DNA sequences in the same sample also yield this CDR3. The CDR3, as DNA: TGTGCCAGCAGCTTAGCGCTCTACGAGCAGTACTTC. Its translation: CASSLALYEQYF. J is TRBJ2-7 and V is TRBV7-9; D unclear. Trimming took off 0 bases at V and 3 bases at J, with 3 bases between the two ends. Germline V gene data show CDR1 as SEHNR and CDR2 as FQNEAQ (reference sequence). This CDR3 is built from 12 residues.

With respect to this clone: Germline is not matched at one junction end, which may reflect a read error. The J gene is TRBJ2-7, the V gene TRBV29-1; D possibly corresponds to TRBD1 (5 bases). The germline CDR1 and CDR2 sequences are SQVTM and ANQGSEA. The CDR3 runs 13 residues. The CDR3 sequence is CSVDVQGSYGQYF. The CDR3 DNA reads TGCAGCGTTGACGTTCAGGGTTCCTACGGGCAGTACTTC.

The chain employs TRBV7-6 and TRBJ2-1, with D maybe TRBD2 (6 bases). CDR1 is SGHVS, CDR2 FNYEAQ, per germline. This CDR3 has 12 amino acids. The V and J ends lost 4 bases and 9 bases respectively, with 10 bases between them. This chain's CDR3 is CASSSGGIEQFF. CDR3 sequence (DNA): TGTGCCAGCAGCTCCGGGGGAATTGAGCAGTTCTTC.

The chain uses TRBV27 and TRBJ2-3; 7 bases are a match to TRBD2. Germline-derived CDR1 and CDR2 are MNHEY and SMNVEV (reference sequence). The junction had 13 bases not matched to a gene; V was cut back by 5 bases and J by 5 bases. This CDR3 spans 16 amino acids. The CDR3: CASSPLGGRPIDTQYF. CDR3 nucleotide sequence: TGTGCCAGCAGTCCATTGGGGGGGAGGCCCATAGATACGCAGTATTTT.

This clone was seen a single time. The rearrangement joins TRBV4-1 to TRBJ2-5; no clear D gene. Trimming cost V 2 bases and J 6 bases, with 7 bases left between them. In germline, CDR1 is MGHRA, CDR2 YSYEKL. The CDR3 contains 12 residues. This CDR3 is CASSQNDKTQYF. In nucleotides, the CDR3 is TGCGCCAGCAGCCAAAATGACAAGACCCAGTACTTC.

This clone was seen a single time. This sequence joins TRBV10-3 and TRBJ2-7; D gene unclear. This CDR3 has 16 amino acids. The ends were cut back, 2 bases at V and 4 bases at J, with 18 bases in the middle. Per the germline V gene, CDR1 is ENHRY and CDR2 is SYGVKD. CDR3 sequence (DNA): TGTGCCATCAGTGAGGAGCCGGTAGGTTCTATGTACGAGCAGTACTTC. Amino acid sequence: CAISEEPVGSMYEQYF.

The chain uses TRBV4-1 and TRBJ2-7, with D tentatively TRBD1 (6 bases). With 5 bases removed from V and 4 bases from J, the gap between germline ends came to 18 bases. CDR1 and CDR2 (germline): MGHRA, YSYEKL. This CDR3 spans 15 amino acids. The CDR3 nucleotides are TGCGCCAGCAGCTATCAGGGGCCAATGGGGTACGAGCAGTACTTC. Residues: CASSYQGPMGYEQYF.

The gene calls are TRBV11-3 and TRBJ2-1, with 8 bases lining up with TRBD2. V lost 2 bases, J lost 5 bases, and 8 bases stayed unmatched. The CDR3 is 16 residues long. Germline V gene lookup returns CDR1 SGHNT and CDR2 YENEEA. CDR3 amino acids: CASSLSKTSVDNEQFF. The DNA for the CDR3 is TGTGCCAGCAGCTTAAGTAAGACTAGCGTCGACAATGAGCAGTTCTTC.

With regard to this clone: Other DNA sequences in the same sample also yield this CDR3. The gene calls are TRBV7-9 and TRBJ2-7; 9 bases map to TRBD1. This CDR3 comprises 14 residues. V trimming: 4 bases; J trimming: 2 bases; junction bases outside the gene matches: 3. Germline V gene lookup returns CDR1 SEHNR and CDR2 FQNEAQ (reference sequence). The CDR3 sequence is CASSSGQGPYEQYF. The CDR3, as DNA: TGTGCCAGCAGCTCGGGACAGGGCCCCTACGAGCAGTACTTC.

The chain recombines TRBV7-3 with TRBJ2-1; perhaps TRBD2 as D (7 bases). Trimming stripped 4 bases from V and 4 bases from J, with 17 bases between. The CDR3 sequence is 16 residues long. CDR1 is SGHTA, CDR2 FQGTGA, per germline. CDR3 coding DNA: TGTGCCAGCAGCTCAAACCTAGGGGGGGAATACAATGAGCAGTTCTTC. Translating gives CASSSNLGGEYNEQFF. The whole variable domain, remainder taken from reference TRBV7-3 and TRBJ2-1, is GAGVSQTPSNKVTEKGKYVELRCDPISGHTALYWYRQSLGQGPEFLIYFQGTGAADDSGLPNDRFFAVRPEGSVSTLKIQRTERGDSAVYLCASSSNLGGEYNEQFFGPGTRLTVL.

The rearrangement links TRBV28 to TRBJ2-7, with 10 bases lining up with TRBD1. The germline V gene has CDR1 MDHEN and CDR2 SYDVKM. With 3 bases clipped from V and 3 bases from J, the junction kept 5 bases outside the gene matches. The CDR3 sequence is 15 residues long. The CDR3 nucleotides are TGTGCCAGCAGTTTGGGACAGGGGACCCTCTACGAGCAGTACTTC. Translated, it gives CASSLGQGTLYEQYF.

The rearrangement uses TRBV10-3 and TRBJ2-7; 11 bases line up with TRBD2. After removal of 7 bases from V and 2 bases from J, the junction contained 7 bases not matched to a gene. CDR3 length: 15 amino acids. Germline values: CDR1 ENHRY, CDR2 SYGVKD. CDR3 sequence reads: CAIMTSGTSPYEQYF. For the CDR3, the DNA is TGTGCCATCATGACTAGCGGGACCTCACCCTACGAGCAGTACTTC.

The chain is built from TRBV11-3 and TRBJ1-2; D may be TRBD1 (6 bases). Germline CDR1 is SGHNT and CDR2 is YENEEA. The ends were cut back, 5 bases at V and 4 bases at J, with 11 bases in the middle. The CDR3 consists of 13 residues. The CDR3 is CASSDRQAYGYTF. The CDR3 DNA reads as TGTGCCAGCAGCGACCGACAGGCCTATGGCTACACCTTC.

The chain's CDR3 is CASSRQSGQPQHF. CDR3 nucleotides: TGTGCCAGCAGTCGACAGAGTGGGCAGCCCCAGCATTTT. The gene calls are TRBV6-6 and TRBJ1-5; possible D gene TRBD1, 5 bases. V lost 5 bases to trimming and J lost 7 bases, with 12 bases between them. This CDR3 has 13 amino acids. CDR1 is MNHNY and CDR2 is SVGAGI in the germline V gene (reference sequence).

The chain combines TRBV9 with TRBJ2-3; D uncertain. The CDR3 extends over 19 amino acids. CDR1 is SGDLS, CDR2 YYNGEE, per germline. The V end was cut by 0 bases, the J end by 6 bases, with 26 bases between. In DNA form, the CDR3 reads TGTGCCAGCAGCGTAGCCAAAAGACCAACTGGGATAGGACCTGATACGCAGTATTTT. Translated, it gives CASSVAKRPTGIGPDTQYF.

V usage is TRBV7-2 and J usage is TRBJ1-1, with D unresolved. V was cut by 4 bases and J by 7 bases, with 13 bases left in between. Germline values: CDR1 SGHTA, CDR2 FQGNSA. The CDR3 contains 13 residues. The CDR3 loop reads CASSSFNGFEAFF. CDR3 sequence (DNA): TGTGCCAGCAGCTCATTCAACGGGTTTGAAGCTTTCTTT.

The chain recombines TRBV4-1 with TRBJ1-4, with D unresolved. This CDR3 is 19 amino acids long. CDR1 MGHRA and CDR2 YSYEKL come from the germline V gene. V was cut by 2 bases and J by 5 bases, with 24 bases left in between. This CDR3 is CASSQLAGPKRGLNEKLFF. CDR3 bases: TGCGCCAGCAGCCAACTAGCAGGACCGAAACGAGGCTTGAATGAAAAACTGTTTTTT.

The V and J genes are TRBV9 and TRBJ1-1, with 7 nucleotides matching TRBD1. Germline V lookup: CDR1 SGDLS, CDR2 YYNGEE. This CDR3 region has 15 residues. The J segment lost 0 bases and the V segment lost 3 bases, leaving 5 bases of the junction unmatched. CDR3 nucleotide sequence: TGTGCCAGCAGCGCTTGGACAGGTCTGAACACTGAAGCTTTCTTT. It yields the protein CASSAWTGLNTEAFF. Together with reference TRBV9 and TRBJ1-1, the CDR3 gives the full variable domain: DSGVTQTPKHLITATGQRVTLRCSPRSGDLSVYWYQQSLDQGLQFLIQYYNGEERAKGNILERFSAQQFPDLHSELNLSSLELGDSALYFCASSAWTGLNTEAFFGQGTRLTVV.

In its sample, this clone was seen once. This same CDR3 is encoded by further DNA sequences in the sample. The gene calls are TRBV6-5 and TRBJ2-2; unclear D gene. CDR1 and CDR2 (germline): MNHEY, SVGAGI. Trimming took 6 bases from V and 3 from J, leaving 2 bases between them. CDR3 length: 11 amino acids. This CDR3 reads CASSHTGELFF. The CDR3 DNA is TGTGCCAGCAGCCACACCGGGGAGCTGTTTTTT.

The CDR3 DNA reads TGTGCCAGCAGTGGTTATCGAGGGGGGAGTGATACGCAGTATTTT. It is translated as CASSGYRGGSDTQYF. The chain links TRBV2 to TRBJ2-3; D may match TRBD1 or TRBD2 (6 bases each). Per the germline V gene, CDR1 is SNHLY and CDR2 is FYNNEI. CDR3 length: 15 residues. Trimming pared 4 bases from V and 6 bases from J, leaving 17 bases between.

The rearrangement uses TRBV4-1 and TRBJ2-2; D unresolved. The V end lost 6 bases, the J end lost 3 bases, and 5 bases lay between the germline ends. CDR1 is MGHRA, CDR2 YSYEKL, per germline. The CDR3 extends over 12 amino acids. The CDR3 loop reads CASRTDTGELFF. The CDR3 DNA is TGCGCCAGCAGAACAGACACCGGGGAGCTGTTTTTT.

This chain uses TRBV28 with TRBJ2-5; 7 bases line up with TRBD1. Germline V gene lookup returns CDR1 MDHEN and CDR2 SYDVKM. The J segment lost 4 bases and the V segment lost 4 bases, leaving 6 bases of the junction unmatched. CDR3 length: 14 amino acids. The CDR3 loop reads CASSSYYRGETQYF. CDR3 sequence (DNA): TGTGCCAGCAGTTCATACTACAGGGGAGAGACCCAGTACTTC.

This sequence joins TRBV28 and TRBJ1-2, with D possibly being TRBD1 (5 bases). The CDR3 spans 14 residues. The V gene's germline CDR1 is MDHEN and CDR2 SYDVKM. Trimming stripped 3 bases from V and 2 bases from J, with 10 bases between. CDR3 DNA: TGTGCCAGCAGTTTTGGGACCGCGAACTATGGCTACACCTTC. Translated, it gives CASSFGTANYGYTF.

The chain has TRBV15 and TRBJ1-1; unclear D gene. The ends were cut back, 3 bases at V and 4 bases at J, with 9 bases in the middle. Germline loops: CDR1 LNHNV, CDR2 YYDKDF (reference sequence). This CDR3 spans 13 amino acids. The CDR3 DNA follows: TGTGCCACCAGCAGGAAAGGAGGCACTGAAGCTTTCTTT. Protein: CATSRKGGTEAFF.

The V call is TRBV7-6, the J call TRBJ2-2, with D unclear. Germline CDR1 and CDR2: SGHVS and FNYEAQ. The CDR3 is 13 amino acids. The germline V and J ends were trimmed by 5 bases and 5 bases, with 9 bases remaining between them. CDR3 sequence reads: CASSPEFTGELFF. The CDR3 region has the DNA TGTGCCAGCAGCCCTGAATTTACCGGGGAGCTGTTTTTT.

A single count supports this clone. The chain recombines TRBV2 with TRBJ2-1; TRBD1 matches 7 bases. The ends lost 10 bases at V and 15 bases at J; junction bases unmatched: 12. This CDR3 has 11 residues. CDR1 is SNHLY, CDR2 FYNNEI, per germline. The CDR3 loop is CAIQSGQRGFF. The CDR3 nucleotides are TGTGCCATACAGTCGGGACAGAGAGGGTTCTTC.

This chain links TRBV6-6 with TRBJ2-5, with 11 bases matching TRBD2. V dropped 9 bases and J dropped 5; count of bases not matched to a gene: 11. Germline-derived CDR1 and CDR2 are MNHNY and SVGAGI (reference sequence). This CDR3 region has 15 residues. CDR3: CASTTTSGTEETQYF. Here the CDR3 DNA reads TGTGCCAGTACCACGACTAGCGGGACGGAGGAGACCCAGTACTTC.